The following is a T cell receptor (beta chain) sequence with its context. This clone has ten or more counts. Its antigen is not yet known. No clone much larger than this one lies a single base away; base qualities are absent. The junction shows trimming of 0 bases on V and 2 bases on J, plus 14 bases between the germline ends. The CDR3 contains 16 residues, cysteine and phenylalanine counted. CDR3 DNA only is kept here, 48 bases in frame from base 1. CDR1 and CDR2 are read off the germline V gene as SGDLS and YYNGEE. The sample comes from a study of blood T cell repertoires in COVID-19 (dated by TCRdb to 2018 to 2020). Regarding the study in general: Samples covering the acute and convalescent phases of COVID-19 were provided by collaborators in the United States, Italy and Spain. The prospective study material was composed of cDNA or gDNA derived from T cells, B-cell-depleted T cells, or PBMCs. Subjects who had been exposed to COVID-19, were actively infected with it, or had recovered from it provided the deeply sampled blood TCRbeta repertoires that made up the dataset. The repertoires were made available in a free public database intended to serve as a resource for research on the immune response to SARS-CoV-2. The samples were drawn from two sources: the first 160 participants of the ongoing ImmuneRACE study, and some 1,300 subjects contributed by 6 global collaborators. The sample metadata nearly always contained a de-identified subject ID, COVID-19 status, age in years and sex. Where HLA class I and class II types were available, the types were taken from metadata supplied by the sample provider, not from assay-based typing.

Samples from volunteer blood donors who had recovered from COVID-19 were contributed by a second Seattle source. The collaborating institutions used their own protocols to collect whole blood in K2EDTA tubes. Collaborator samples were shipped for TCRbeta analysis as frozen whole blood, isolated PBMCs, or DNA extracted from either sample type. The immunoSEQ Assay, a bias-controlled multiplex PCR, was used to amplify TCRbeta CDR3 regions from genomic DNA. The authors' pipeline ran thus. The number of nucleated cells in each sample was estimated by amplification of reference gene primers within the assay. To quantify the absolute abundance of each unique TCRbeta CDR3 rearrangement, sequence reads were collapsed and filtered. For each sample, productive Simpson clonality was calculated as the square root of Simpson's diversity index across productive rearrangements. Drawn from immuneACCESS, this table holds only the in-frame rearrangements with V and J called that TCRdb kept. Clones are partly lost; checked studies trace under half to an unresolved V gene and leave the rest unexplained. The V and J calls and clone size were taken over from that table, and D and trimming were inferred from the DNA. The sample data list approximately 240,000 clones, and less than 90% of these were observed just once. Clones ranked in the top ten supply 5.1% of the sample.

Results and caveats for the whole study, not just this receptor: How much clinical and demographic metadata was included differed by source and by participant, and the metadata was provided uncurated.

The chain couples TRBV9 to TRBJ1-2; perhaps TRBD1 is the D gene, with 5 bases matching. The TCR originated in an older woman who had recovered from COVID-19. Input material: peripheral blood. CDR3 region: CASSVGGQGGNYGYTF. The DNA sequence is as follows: TGTGCCAGCAGCGTAGGAGGGCAGGGAGGAAACTATGGCTACACCTTC.